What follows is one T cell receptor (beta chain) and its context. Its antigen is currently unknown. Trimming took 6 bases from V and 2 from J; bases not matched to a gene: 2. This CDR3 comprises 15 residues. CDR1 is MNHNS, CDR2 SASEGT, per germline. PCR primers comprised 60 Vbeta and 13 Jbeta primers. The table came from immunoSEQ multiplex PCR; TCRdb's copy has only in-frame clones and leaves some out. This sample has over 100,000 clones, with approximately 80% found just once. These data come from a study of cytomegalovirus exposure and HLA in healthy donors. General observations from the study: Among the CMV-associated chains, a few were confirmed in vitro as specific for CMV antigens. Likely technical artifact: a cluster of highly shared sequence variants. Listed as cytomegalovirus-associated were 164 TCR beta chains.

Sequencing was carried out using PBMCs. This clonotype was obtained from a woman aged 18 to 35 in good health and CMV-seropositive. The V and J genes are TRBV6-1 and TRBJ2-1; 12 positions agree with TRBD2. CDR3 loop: CASSGLAGTYNEQFF. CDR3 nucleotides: TGTGCCAGCAGCGGACTAGCGGGAACCTACAATGAGCAGTTCTTC.